The clone carrying this TCR beta chain was seen a handful of times. Germline assignment: CDR1 MNHEY and CDR2 SVGAGI. Trimming took 0 bases from V and 5 from J, leaving 10 bases between them. The CDR3 has 14 amino acids. Using its own MiXCR run on the RT-PCR reads, TCRdb lists one record per CDR3 protein. Here the sample spans around 700,000 distinct CDR3 sequences, over 12% being singletons. The V call is TRBV6-5, the J call TRBJ1-1; D may be TRBD1 (5 bases). Source material: memory CD4+ T cells from blood. The sequence was obtained from a female donor in good health, serving as a healthy control. In nucleotides, the CDR3 is TGTGCCAGCAGTTACTCGGGGGTGTCGACTGAAGCTTTCTTT. Its translation: CASSYSGVSTEAFF.